Listed below are T cell receptor beta chains from one sample, sequenced in a study of blood T cell repertoires in COVID-19. TCRdb's copy holds only in-frame clones and misses some; the assay was immunoSEQ multiplex PCR. The sample includes approximately 320,000 clones, approximately 85% seen only once; the top ten take just over 7%. The sequenced material came from peripheral blood. Receptors were obtained from a human donor in a cohort sampled during active COVID-19. Each CDR3 is given with its conserved first and last residue. Fields, in order: clone size, J gene, D gene, V gene, CDR3 protein, CDR3 DNA. A D gene is named only where the DNA matches it firmly. Clone size is stated in some rows and not others, as once, few, many or a class when expanded.

>NA|TRBJ2-7|TRBD1|TRBV7-9
CASSSSGGTGYEQYF
TGTGCCAGCAGCTCCTCAGGGGGCACCGGGTACGAGCAGTACTTC
>NA|TRBJ2-7|NA|TRBV12-3/TRBV12-4
CASSLGLTYEQYF
TGTGCCAGCAGTTTAGGTCTAACCTACGAGCAGTACTTC
>NA|TRBJ2-1|TRBD1|TRBV7-6
CASSLSTDRGLYNEQFF
TGTGCCAGCAGCTTATCCACGGACAGGGGCCTCTACAATGAGCAGTTCTTC
>NA|TRBJ1-1|TRBD1|TRBV27
CASTGQGWDTEAFF
TGTGCCTCTACCGGACAGGGATGGGACACTGAAGCTTTCTTT
>NA|TRBJ2-3|NA|TRBV23-1
CASSQGYRTDTQYF
TGCGCCAGCAGTCAGGGCTACCGCACAGATACGCAGTATTTT
>NA|TRBJ2-1|NA|TRBV3-1/TRBV3-2
CASSPLWGVGDEQFF
TGTGCCAGCAGCCCTTTATGGGGGGTGGGGGATGAGCAGTTCTTC
>NA|TRBJ1-1|NA|TRBV18
CASSPFQGNTEAFF
TGTGCCAGCTCACCGTTTCAGGGGAACACTGAAGCTTTCTTT
>NA|TRBJ2-7|NA|TRBV2
CASSVRGSPLYEQYF
TGTGCCAGCAGTGTGAGGGGGTCCCCCCTTTACGAGCAGTACTTC
>few|TRBJ1-2|TRBD1|TRBV19
CASKWAGGADYGYTF
TGTGCCAGTAAATGGGCAGGGGGCGCGGACTATGGCTACACCTTC
>once|TRBJ1-2|NA|TRBV7-9
CASSSPTYGYTF
TGTGCCAGCAGCTCCCCTACCTATGGCTACACCTTC